This entry lists 24 T cell receptor beta chains sequenced from one sample in a study of radiation and T cells in renal cell carcinoma. Measured with immunoSEQ multiplex PCR; TCRdb has only the in-frame clones, and not every one. This sample has some 130,000 clones; 81% occur once, and the top ten carry 1.9%. Sample time point: blood 2 weeks post-SBRT. Treatment indicated: 15 Gy SBRT to primary tumor, nephrectomy 4 weeks later. The specimen was blood, collected from a patient whose treatment included radiotherapy and nephrectomy. The receptors were sampled from a woman aged 60-70 years with renal cell carcinoma.

The chain combines TRBV2 with TRBJ2-7; D may be TRBD1 (5 bases). The CDR3 is made up of 12 amino acids. The ends were cut back, 4 bases at V and 6 bases at J, with 10 bases in the middle. Germline CDR1 is SNHLY and CDR2 is FYNNEI. In nucleotides, the CDR3 is TGTGCCAGCAGTGTACAGGTCGGCGAGCAGTACTTC. Amino acids: CASSVQVGEQYF.

The rearrangement joins TRBV7-9 to TRBJ2-5; TRBD2 might be the D (6 bases). The CDR3 has 14 amino acids. V lost 1 base, J lost 4 bases, and 10 bases lay in between. Germline CDR1 is SEHNR and CDR2 is FQNEAQ (reference sequence). CDR3 loop: CASSLGGDSETQYF. The CDR3 bases are TGTGCCAGCAGCTTAGGAGGGGACTCAGAGACCCAGTACTTC.

The chain links TRBV7-6 to TRBJ1-1; no clear D gene. This CDR3 is built from 16 residues. Germline lookup yields CDR1 SGHVS and CDR2 FNYEAQ. Trimming took 3 bases from V and 5 from J, leaving 19 bases between them. In DNA form, the CDR3 reads TGTGCCAGCAGCTTTTCGGCCCAGAAGGGTAGTACTGAAGCTTTCTTT. Translating gives CASSFSAQKGSTEAFF.

The chain links TRBV2 to TRBJ2-5, with 8 bases identical to TRBD2. The V segment lost 7 bases and the J segment 5 bases; nucleotides outside the gene matches: 12. The CDR3 runs to 15 residues. Germline V gene lookup returns CDR1 SNHLY and CDR2 FYNNEI. Here the CDR3 DNA reads TGTGCCAGCACGGGTTCTCGGGGGGGCTCGGAGACCCAGTACTTC. This codes for CASTGSRGGSETQYF. The variable domain in full, completed from reference TRBV2 and TRBJ2-5, reads EPEVTQTPSHQVTQMGQEVILRCVPISNHLYFYWYRQILGQKVEFLVSFYNNEISEKSEIFDDQFSVERPDGSNFTLKIRSTKLEDSAMYFCASTGSRGGSETQYFGPGTRLLVL.

V is TRBV5-1 and J is TRBJ2-7; tentatively, D is TRBD2 (6 bases). The ends were cut back, 0 bases at V and 7 bases at J, with 11 bases in the middle. This CDR3 region has 13 residues. Per germline, CDR1 SGHRS and CDR2 YFSETQ. In DNA, the CDR3 is TGCGCCAGCAGCTTGGAGGGTGCGGGGGAGCAGTACTTC. Translation: CASSLEGAGEQYF.

The genes are TRBV7-9 and TRBJ1-1; D remains ambiguous. CDR1 is SEHNR and CDR2 is FQNEAQ in the germline V gene (reference sequence). V gave up 1 base and J gave up 1 base, with 4 bases separating them. This CDR3 has 13 amino acids. In DNA, the CDR3 is TGTGCCAGCAGCTTAGAAGGGAACACTGAAGCTTTCTTT. Translated, it gives CASSLEGNTEAFF. Drawing the rest from reference TRBV7-9 and TRBJ1-1, the complete variable domain is DTGVSQNPRHKITKRGQNVTFRCDPISEHNRLYWYRQTLGQGPEFLTYFQNEAQLEKSRLLSDRFSAERPKGSFSTLEIQRTEQGDSAMYLCASSLEGNTEAFFGQGTRLTVV.

CDR3 amino acids: CASSTLTAGANVLTF. CDR3 DNA: TGTGCCAGCAGTACCTTAACTGCTGGGGCCAACGTCCTGACTTTC. The V gene is TRBV28, the J gene TRBJ2-6; no clear D. V lost 5 bases to trimming and J lost 2 bases, with 10 bases between them. The CDR3 extends over 15 amino acids. Germline assignment: CDR1 MDHEN and CDR2 SYDVKM.

This chain links TRBV6-5 with TRBJ1-4; 7 bases are a match to TRBD1. Germline-derived CDR1 and CDR2 are MNHEY and SVGAGI. The CDR3 is 14 residues long. The V gene end was trimmed by 5 bases and the J gene end by 7 bases; junction bases not matched to a gene: 7. The CDR3 DNA reads as TGTGCCAGCAGTAGGGGGCGCGGGAGTGAAAAACTGTTTTTT. It encodes CASSRGRGSEKLFF.

This CDR3 reads CASSIEGGGVGETQYF. The CDR3 DNA reads as TGTGCCAGTAGTATAGAAGGTGGGGGAGTCGGGGAGACCCAGTACTTC. The J gene is TRBJ2-5, the V gene TRBV19, with D possibly being TRBD1 or TRBD2 (5 bases each). Looked up from germline, CDR1 is LNHDA and CDR2 is SQIVND (reference sequence). Trimming cost V 0 bases and J 5 bases, with 16 bases left between them. The CDR3 is 16 residues long.

The gene calls are TRBV11-2 and TRBJ1-2; TRBD1 is a possible D gene (5 bases). Germline-derived CDR1 and CDR2 are SGHAT and FQNNGV. The CDR3 loop spans 14 amino acids. Trimming shortened V by 6 bases and J by 4 bases, and 15 bases separated the two germline ends. CDR3 coding DNA: TGTGCCAGCAGAATCACTGGGGGATTCTATGGCTACACCTTC. It encodes CASRITGGFYGYTF.

This clone has only one observation. The J gene is TRBJ2-7, the V gene TRBV9, with 7 bases matching TRBD2. The CDR3 length is 16 residues. Germline CDR1 and CDR2: SGDLS and YYNGEE. With 0 bases clipped from V and 4 bases from J, the junction kept 10 bases outside the gene matches. CDR3 loop: CASSVAVLAVLYEQYF. The DNA for the CDR3 is TGTGCCAGCAGCGTAGCTGTGCTAGCGGTACTATACGAGCAGTACTTC.

The rearrangement uses TRBV19 and TRBJ2-3; D is undetermined. V lost 3 bases and J 6 bases, leaving 10 bases between the germline ends. Germline V gene data show CDR1 as LNHDA and CDR2 as SQIVND (reference sequence). The CDR3 runs 13 residues. CDR3 sequence (DNA): TGTGCCAGTAGTATCCTTCCTGGGGATACGCAGTATTTT. This translates into CASSILPGDTQYF.

The rearrangement joins TRBV5-1 to TRBJ2-7, with 9 bases matching TRBD1. The V and J ends lost 5 bases and 2 bases, in that order; junction bases with no gene match: 5. Germline CDR1 SGHRS, CDR2 YFSETQ. The CDR3 contains 14 residues. The CDR3 DNA reads TGCGCCAGCAGACTGGACAGGGGACCCTACGAGCAGTACTTC. It yields the protein CASRLDRGPYEQYF. Using reference TRBV5-1 and TRBJ2-7 for the parts outside the CDR3, the full variable domain is KAGVTQTPRYLIKTRGQQVTLSCSPISGHRSVSWYQQTPGQGLQFLFEYFSETQRNKGNFPGRFSGRQFSNSRSEMNVSTLELGDSALYLCASRLDRGPYEQYFGPGTRLTVT.

The genes are TRBV5-1 and TRBJ1-3, with a weak D call TRBD1 (6 bases). The CDR3 runs 15 residues. Trimming took off 0 bases at V and 2 bases at J, with 9 bases between the two ends. Per the germline V gene, CDR1 is SGHRS and CDR2 is YFSETQ. The CDR3 nucleotides read TGCGCCAGCAGCTTGGAAGGGACAACTGGAAACACCATATATTTT. Encoded protein: CASSLEGTTGNTIYF.

The sample holds a few counts of this clone. This sequence joins TRBV6-6 and TRBJ2-5; D unresolved. The CDR3 contains 14 residues. V shed 2 bases and J shed 2 bases, with 9 bases lying between them. Germline CDR1 MNHNY, CDR2 SVGAGI (reference sequence). The CDR3, as DNA: TGTGCCAGCAGTTACCTACCGGGTCAAGAGACCCAGTACTTC. This sequence encodes CASSYLPGQETQYF.

The chain carries TRBV6-1 and TRBJ1-5; TRBD1 is a possible D gene (5 bases). The CDR3 spans 14 residues. Trimming stripped 6 bases from V and 4 bases from J, with 13 bases between. Germline lookup yields CDR1 MNHNS and CDR2 SASEGT. Here the CDR3 reads CASSGGDRNQPQHF. CDR3 DNA sequence: TGTGCCAGCAGCGGGGGGGACCGTAATCAGCCCCAGCATTTT.

The V call is TRBV2, the J call TRBJ1-4; 7 positions agree with TRBD1. Germline trimming cut 6 bases from V and 7 bases from J; bases unmatched to any gene: 8. CDR1 SNHLY and CDR2 FYNNEI come from the germline V gene. The CDR3 contains 14 residues. The CDR3 region has the DNA TGTGCCAGCAGCTCAGGGGGTTTCGGTGAAAAACTGTTTTTT. As protein: CASSSGGFGEKLFF. The full variable domain, in which reference TRBV2 and TRBJ1-4 provide the parts outside the CDR3, is EPEVTQTPSHQVTQMGQEVILRCVPISNHLYFYWYRQILGQKVEFLVSFYNNEISEKSEIFDDQFSVERPDGSNFTLKIRSTKLEDSAMYFCASSSGGFGEKLFFGSGTQLSVL.

V is TRBV6-6 and J is TRBJ1-2; D possibly corresponds to TRBD1 (5 bases). This CDR3 has 11 residues. Trimming shortened V by 6 bases and J by 9 bases, and 11 bases separated the two germline ends. CDR1 MNHNY and CDR2 SVGAGI come from the germline V gene (reference sequence). The CDR3 DNA reads as TGTGCCAGCAGCAACAGGAATCGCTACACCTTC. Its protein product is CASSNRNRYTF.

This clone was observed a few times. The J gene is TRBJ2-1, the V gene TRBV5-1; 10 bases align to TRBD1. The CDR3 is 15 amino acids. Germline V gene sequence: CDR1 SGHRS, CDR2 YFSETQ. V trimming: 4 bases; J trimming: 7 bases; junction bases outside the gene matches: 8. CDR3 in amino acids: CASSPRTGGLNEQFF. CDR3 nucleotides: TGCGCCAGCAGCCCACGGACAGGGGGGCTGAATGAGCAGTTCTTC.

V usage is TRBV30 and J usage is TRBJ2-5; tentatively, D is TRBD2 (5 bases). Germline CDR1 GTSNPN, CDR2 SVGIG (reference sequence). The CDR3 loop spans 14 amino acids. The V end lost 2 bases, the J end lost 1 base, and 11 bases lay between the germline ends. CDR3 in amino acids: CAWSFRGFQETQYF. CDR3 bases: TGTGCCTGGAGTTTTCGCGGGTTCCAAGAGACCCAGTACTTC. Based on the CDR3 plus reference TRBV30 and TRBJ2-5, the full variable domain is SQTIHQWPATLVQPVGSPLSLECTVEGTSNPNLYWYRQAAGRGLQLLFYSVGIGQISSEVPQNLSASRPQDRQFILSSKKLLLSDSGFYLCAWSFRGFQETQYFGPGTRLLVL.

The chain links TRBV2 to TRBJ2-2; tentatively, D is TRBD2 (6 bases). The germline V and J ends were trimmed by 0 bases and 4 bases, with 9 bases remaining between them. This CDR3 comprises 15 residues. Germline V lookup: CDR1 SNHLY, CDR2 FYNNEI. This CDR3 reads CASSEAPGSTGELFF. CDR3 DNA sequence: TGTGCCAGCAGTGAAGCGCCCGGGAGCACCGGGGAGCTGTTTTTT.

The chain is built from TRBV11-2 and TRBJ2-7; D might be TRBD2 (6 bases). Germline lookup yields CDR1 SGHAT and CDR2 FQNNGV. The CDR3 consists of 18 residues. V lost 0 bases to trimming and J lost 6 bases, with 24 bases between them. This CDR3 reads CASSLELGGSATFGEQYF. The CDR3 DNA reads as TGTGCCAGCAGCTTAGAGCTCGGGGGTTCTGCAACCTTCGGCGAGCAGTACTTC.

This sequence joins TRBV6-1 and TRBJ2-5; a possible D gene is TRBD2 (6 bases). CDR3 length: 13 amino acids. CDR1 and CDR2 from the germline V gene are MNHNS and SASEGT. V was cut by 2 bases and J by 7 bases, with 11 bases left in between. CDR3 coding DNA: TGTGCCAGCAGTGAAAGCGGGCTTGGGACCCAGTACTTC. Amino acid sequence: CASSESGLGTQYF.

The CDR3 DNA follows: TGTGCCAGTAGGGCGGGACTGTCGAGCAATCAGCCCCAGCATTTT. Its protein product is CASRAGLSSNQPQHF. The J gene is TRBJ1-5, the V gene TRBV19; possible D gene TRBD1, 5 bases. Germline V gene data show CDR1 as LNHDA and CDR2 as SQIVND (reference sequence). This CDR3 contains 15 residues. Trimming took 6 bases from V and 1 from J, leaving 13 bases between them.